This T cell receptor (beta chain) originates from a study of blood T cell repertoires in COVID-19. In the study overall: T cells, B-cell-depleted T cells, or PBMCs supplied cDNA or gDNA.

CDR3 length: 12 residues. V was clipped by 4 bases and J by 3 bases; unmatched bases: 0. Germline CDR1 is SGHVS and CDR2 is FQNEAQ. Repertoires were generated with immunoSEQ multiplex PCR, while TCRdb's copy carries only in-frame clones and drops some. The sample yields approximately 280,000 clones, approximately 88% seen once. The TCR comes from a man aged 50-60 years with acute or convalescent COVID-19. The rearrangement joins TRBV7-8 to TRBJ2-7; 7 bases fit TRBD2. Sequencing used peripheral blood. CDR3 loop: CASSWTSYEQYF. The CDR3 region has the DNA TGTGCCAGCAGCTGGACTAGCTACGAGCAGTACTTC. The variable domain in full, completed from reference TRBV7-8 and TRBJ2-7, reads GAGVSQSPRYKVAKRGQDVALRCDPISGHVSLFWYQQALGQGPEFLTYFQNEAQLDKSGLPSDRFFAERPEGSVSTLKIQRTQQEDSAVYLCASSWTSYEQYFGPGTRLTVT.